Below are 23 T cell receptor beta chains sequenced from a single sample in a study of blood T cell repertoires in COVID-19. Libraries were prepared by immunoSEQ multiplex PCR; TCRdb keeps only in-frame clonotypes and omits some of them. Among some 250,000 clones, roughly 79% were seen once, and the ten largest hold approximately 7.5%. The sequencing input was peripheral blood. These receptor sequences come from a woman at least 80 years old with COVID-19, enrolled during active disease.

The chain uses TRBV12-3 or TRBV12-4 and TRBJ1-2, with 9 nucleotides matching TRBD1. After removal of 5 bases from V and 5 bases from J, the junction contained 3 bases not matched to a gene. CDR3 length equals 13 residues. The CDR3 is CASSPGTGYGYTF. The CDR3 DNA reads TGTGCCAGCAGTCCCGGGACAGGGTATGGCTACACCTTC.

The genes are TRBV5-5 and TRBJ1-5, with TRBD1 matching 7 bases. J gave up 5 bases and V 4 bases, and 6 bases lay outside the gene matches. This CDR3 comprises 14 residues. Germline lookup yields CDR1 SGHKS and CDR2 YYEKEE (reference sequence). This CDR3 reads CASSIQGYDQPQHF. CDR3 DNA: TGTGCCAGCAGCATACAGGGGTATGATCAGCCCCAGCATTTT. The variable domain in full, with the rest retrieved from reference TRBV5-5 and TRBJ1-5, is DAGVTQSPTHLIKTRGQQVTLRCSPISGHKSVSWYQQVLGQGPQFIFQYYEKEERGRGNFPDRFSARQFPNYSSELNVNALLLGDSALYLCASSIQGYDQPQHFGDGTRLSIL.

The chain combines TRBV19 with TRBJ1-5; D call uncertain. CDR1 and CDR2 from the germline V gene are LNHDA and SQIVND (reference sequence). The CDR3 is 13 amino acids. V lost 5 bases to trimming and J lost 7 bases, with 12 bases between them. DNA of the CDR3: TGTGCCAGTAGTCAGAGGGCCTGGCAGCCCCAGCATTTT. Protein: CASSQRAWQPQHF.

This clone was seen only once. The chain links TRBV3-1 (or the pseudogene TRBV3-2) to TRBJ2-2; TRBD1 aligns across 9 bases. The CDR3 has 16 residues. V dropped 4 bases and J dropped 7; count of bases not matched to a gene: 10. Germline V gene sequence: CDR1 LGHDT, CDR2 YNNKEL (reference sequence). CDR3 in amino acids: CASSRRDRVEIGELFF. CDR3 sequence (DNA): TGTGCCAGCAGCCGCCGGGACAGGGTAGAAATCGGGGAGCTGTTTTTT.

This clone was counted once. The rearrangement joins TRBV5-4 to TRBJ2-7; 9 positions agree with TRBD1. This CDR3 has 15 residues. Per the germline V gene, CDR1 is SGHNT and CDR2 is YYREEE (reference sequence). The trim removed 5 bases at V and 1 base at J, leaving 7 bases unmatched. CDR3 in DNA: TGTGCCAGCAGTGGCGGCGGGACAGGGTCCTACGAGCAGTACTTC. It yields the protein CASSGGGTGSYEQYF.

This clone was recorded once. The chain recombines TRBV5-1 with TRBJ1-1; D gene unclear. CDR3 length: 13 residues. V lost 2 bases and J 1 base, leaving 6 bases between the germline ends. The V gene's germline CDR1 is SGHRS and CDR2 YFSETQ. The CDR3 coding sequence is TGCGCCAGCAGCTTTCCAGAGAACACTGAAGCTTTCTTT. Protein sequence: CASSFPENTEAFF.

DNA for the CDR3: TGTGCCAGCAGCCTCAGGGAGGGAGCTTTCTTT. This codes for CASSLREGAFF. V usage is TRBV16 and J usage is TRBJ1-1, with D perhaps matching TRBD1 (5 bases). V was cut by 4 bases and J by 10 bases, with 10 bases left in between. Germline loops: CDR1 KGHSY, CDR2 FQNENV. The CDR3 runs to 11 residues.

The chain recombines TRBV5-1 with TRBJ2-3, with D maybe TRBD2 (6 bases). The CDR3 totals 16 residues. V lost 2 bases, J lost 2 bases, and 15 bases lay in between. Germline CDR1 and CDR2: SGHRS and YFSETQ. The DNA for the CDR3 is TGCGCCAGCAGCTTAGGTTACGGGGGTAACACAGATACGCAGTATTTT. Its translation: CASSLGYGGNTDTQYF.

The rearrangement joins TRBV7-2 to TRBJ1-3; D may be TRBD1 (6 bases). The CDR3 consists of 15 residues. V was clipped by 6 bases and J by 3 bases, with 15 bases between them. In germline, CDR1 is SGHTA, CDR2 FQGNSA. This CDR3 is CASRLTGTSGNTIYF. The CDR3 DNA sequence: TGTGCCAGCAGGTTAACCGGGACAAGTGGAAACACCATATATTTT.

V usage is TRBV18 and J usage is TRBJ2-7; D is unresolved. V shed 1 base and J shed 0 bases, with 10 bases lying between them. This CDR3 is built from 15 residues. Germline V gene sequence: CDR1 KGHSH, CDR2 LQKENI. CDR3 nucleotide sequence: TGTGCCAGCTCACCACTTAATTACGGCTCCTACGAGCAGTACTTC. Translating it yields CASSPLNYGSYEQYF.

The J gene is TRBJ1-6, the V gene TRBV30; possibly TRBD1 for D (6 bases). The CDR3 spans 14 residues. V gave up 1 base and J gave up 10 bases, with 14 bases separating them. From germline, CDR1 is GTSNPN and CDR2 SVGIG (reference sequence). CDR3 nucleotide sequence: TGTGCCTGGAGTGGGACAGTAGGCCTCTCACCCCTCCACTTT. Its protein product is CAWSGTVGLSPLHF.

Worth noting for this clone: The identical CDR3 is also encoded by other nucleotide sequences in the sample. The gene calls are TRBV27 and TRBJ2-3, with 12 bases aligning to TRBD2. Germline CDR1 MNHEY, CDR2 SMNVEV (reference sequence). V was pared by 5 bases and J by 3 bases, with 0 bases of the junction left unmatched. The CDR3 runs 14 residues. The CDR3 sequence: CASSLAGGTDTQYF. CDR3 DNA: TGTGCCAGCAGTCTAGCGGGAGGGACAGATACGCAGTATTTT.

This rearrangement joins TRBV7-3 to TRBJ1-2; 9 bases agree with TRBD1. CDR3 size: 15 residues. V was clipped by 4 bases and J by 4 bases; unmatched bases: 7. Germline assignment: CDR1 SGHTA and CDR2 FQGTGA. In nucleotides, the CDR3 is TGTGCCAGCAGCTCATGGGACAGGGAGCTCTATGGCTACACCTTC. This translates into CASSSWDRELYGYTF.

The gene calls are TRBV7-3 and TRBJ2-2; tentative D call: TRBD2 (5 bases). The CDR3 runs to 13 residues. With 3 bases removed from V and 5 bases from J, the gap between germline ends came to 7 bases. The V gene's germline CDR1 is SGHTA and CDR2 FQGTGA. The CDR3 region has the DNA TGTGCCAGCAGCTTTGTAGCGACCGGGGAGCTGTTTTTT. It is translated as CASSFVATGELFF.

The V and J genes are TRBV6-5 and TRBJ1-2; TRBD1 matches 9 bases. Germline CDR1 is MNHEY and CDR2 is SVGAGI. Trimming cost V 6 bases and J 2 bases; bases outside gene matches: 7. The CDR3 consists of 15 residues. The CDR3 sequence is CASSSSGTGNYGYTF. In DNA, the CDR3 is TGTGCCAGCAGCTCCTCCGGGACAGGGAACTATGGCTACACCTTC.

This rearrangement joins TRBV18 to TRBJ2-7, with 10 bases lining up with TRBD2. The V gene end was trimmed by 0 bases and the J gene end by 5 bases; junction bases not matched to a gene: 4. The CDR3 has 15 amino acids. Germline V lookup: CDR1 KGHSH, CDR2 LQKENI. The CDR3 is CASSPPGLAGDEQYF. DNA for the CDR3: TGTGCCAGCTCACCACCGGGGCTAGCGGGAGACGAGCAGTACTTC.

The chain has TRBV5-1 and TRBJ1-1; D is unresolved. V dropped 4 bases and J dropped 1 base, with 14 bases sitting between them. This CDR3 has 15 amino acids. Germline V gene lookup returns CDR1 SGHRS and CDR2 YFSETQ. The CDR3 loop reads CASSIAGSKNTEAFF. The CDR3 DNA sequence: TGCGCCAGCAGCATCGCCGGGTCTAAGAACACTGAAGCTTTCTTT.

The chain carries TRBV5-6 and TRBJ2-5; D call uncertain. The CDR3 has 12 residues. Per the germline V gene, CDR1 is SGHDT and CDR2 is YYEEEE. The V and J ends lost 4 bases and 5 bases respectively, with 9 bases between them. CDR3 in amino acids: CASSRVIETQYF. In nucleotides, the CDR3 is TGTGCCAGCAGCCGCGTAATCGAGACCCAGTACTTC. Supplemented by reference TRBV5-6 and TRBJ2-5, the full variable domain reads DAGVTQSPTHLIKTRGQQVTLRCSPKSGHDTVSWYQQALGQGPQFIFQYYEEEERQRGNFPDRFSGHQFPNYSSELNVNALLLGDSALYLCASSRVIETQYFGPGTRLLVL.

The chain is built from TRBV10-2 and TRBJ2-7, with 9 bases that match TRBD2. The CDR3 totals 13 residues. The V gene end was trimmed by 6 bases and the J gene end by 3 bases; junction bases not matched to a gene: 3. CDR1 and CDR2 from the germline V gene are WSHSY and SAAADI. The CDR3 nucleotides are TGCGCCAGCAGGAATAGCGGGAGCTACGAGCAGTACTTC. It encodes CASRNSGSYEQYF.

The chain carries TRBV5-5 and TRBJ1-6; D gene uncertain. Per germline, CDR1 SGHKS and CDR2 YYEKEE (reference sequence). V was shortened by 1 base and J by 10 bases, with 18 bases between the two germline ends. The CDR3 consists of 16 residues. Written as DNA, the CDR3 is TGTGCCAGCAGCTTGATCTCAGACACTTCTCAATCACCCCTCCACTTT. Its translation: CASSLISDTSQSPLHF. Supplemented by reference TRBV5-5 and TRBJ1-6, the full variable domain reads DAGVTQSPTHLIKTRGQQVTLRCSPISGHKSVSWYQQVLGQGPQFIFQYYEKEERGRGNFPDRFSARQFPNYSSELNVNALLLGDSALYLCASSLISDTSQSPLHFGNGTRLTVT.

This chain links TRBV5-1 with TRBJ2-7, with 9 bases identical to TRBD1. Germline lookup yields CDR1 SGHRS and CDR2 YFSETQ. Germline trimming cut 4 bases from V and 1 base from J; bases unmatched to any gene: 6. The CDR3 sequence is 15 residues long. The CDR3 loop reads CASSPTGGTSYEQYF. The CDR3, as DNA: TGCGCCAGCAGCCCCACAGGGGGCACATCCTACGAGCAGTACTTC.

This chain joins TRBV28 and TRBJ1-1, with D uncertain. The CDR3 runs 12 residues. V lost 8 bases, J lost 9 bases, and 16 bases lay in between. Germline V gives CDR1 MDHEN, CDR2 SYDVKM. The CDR3 loop is CASGGLAAQAFF. CDR3 nucleotides: TGTGCCAGCGGCGGTCTGGCAGCTCAAGCTTTCTTT.

The chain has TRBV30 and TRBJ1-4; D remains unclear. V was trimmed by 1 base and J by 3 bases, leaving 12 bases between them. This CDR3 has 15 amino acids. Germline loops: CDR1 GTSNPN, CDR2 SVGIG (reference sequence). CDR3 DNA: TGTGCCTGGAGTGAGCACCCGGGAGCTAATGAAAAACTGTTTTTT. Its protein is CAWSEHPGANEKLFF.